The T cell receptor beta chain described here comes from a study of T-cell memory formation after mild COVID-19. The study's findings and limits: The SARS-CoV-2 specificity of second-wave clones reaching peak at day 37 remained unverified.

TCRdb re-called the 5' RACE reads through MiXCR, storing one row per CDR3 protein. Here the sample spans approximately 340,000 distinct CDR3 sequences, about a sixth being singletons. As to this clonotype: Its antigen is not known.

The material sequenced was PBMCs or a T cell subset sorted from them (not recorded which). The receptor was isolated from a man aged 18 to 30 who had mild COVID-19 (a few samples of this study predate the infection). Cell type and time point are not known.

Written as DNA, the CDR3 is TGTGCCAGCTCAGAGGACAGGGAAAGTCACTATGGCTACACCTTC. Its translation: CASSEDRESHYGYTF. The chain recombines TRBV18 with TRBJ1-2, with 8 bases identical to TRBD1. J lost 3 bases, V lost 5 bases, and 8 bases had no gene match. The CDR3 extends over 15 amino acids. Germline V CDR1 and CDR2: KGHSH, LQKENI.